A single sample gave rise to the 5 T cell receptor beta chains below, sequenced in a study of T cell responses to AZD1222 COVID-19 vaccine. Some clones are missing from TCRdb's copy, which holds only in-frame ones; the method was immunoSEQ multiplex PCR. There are about 100,000 clones in the sample; about nine tenths occur only once, and under 1.5% lies in the top ten. Sequences were derived from peripheral blood, sampled on day 0 of AZD1222 vaccination. The receptor source for this set is an adult in good health.

This chain connects TRBV5-1 to TRBJ2-2, with D unresolved. CDR3 length: 16 residues. Germline assignment: CDR1 SGHRS and CDR2 YFSETQ. V lost 1 base, J lost 5 bases, and 15 bases lay in between. The CDR3 DNA is TGCGCCAGCAGCTTGTCGGTTTTAATTGAAACCGGGGAGCTGTTTTTT. This translates into CASSLSVLIETGELFF.

This clone was observed a single time. The chain carries TRBV30 and TRBJ1-6; D is undetermined. CDR1 and CDR2 from the germline V gene are GTSNPN and SVGIG (reference sequence). The CDR3 is 13 amino acids. V lost 5 bases, J lost 12 bases, and 17 bases lay in between. The chain's CDR3 is CAWDYRPARPLHF. DNA of the CDR3: TGTGCCTGGGACTATCGTCCGGCTAGACCCCTCCACTTT.

CDR3 nucleotides: TGCGCCAGCAGCTTGGGGATTGGGGACAGCTATGGCTACACCTTC. This sequence encodes CASSLGIGDSYGYTF. V and J are TRBV5-1 and TRBJ1-2; 7 nucleotides align to TRBD1. The germline V gene has CDR1 SGHRS and CDR2 YFSETQ. The CDR3 has 15 residues. After removal of 0 bases from V and 4 bases from J, the junction contained 6 bases not matched to a gene.

This rearrangement joins TRBV20-1 to TRBJ1-1; the D is unclear. There are 17 residues in the CDR3. Germline V lookup: CDR1 DFQATT, CDR2 SNEGSKA (reference sequence). Trimming took off 3 bases at V and 1 base at J, with 21 bases between the two ends. The chain's CDR3 is CSASFFSSIFRNTEAFF. The CDR3 DNA reads TGCAGTGCTAGTTTCTTCTCCAGCATTTTTAGGAACACTGAAGCTTTCTTT.

The chain is built from TRBV18 and TRBJ2-6; D perhaps matches TRBD1 (8 bases). The V end was cut by 6 bases, the J end by 2 bases, with 17 bases between. This CDR3 contains 17 residues. The germline gives CDR1 KGHSH, CDR2 LQKENI. The CDR3 here is CASSSTGEGAGANVLTF. The CDR3 nucleotides are TGTGCCAGCTCGTCGACAGGGGAGGGGGCTGGGGCCAACGTCCTGACTTTC.